This T cell receptor beta chain was recorded in a study of human T cells and chemical hapten exposure. Study-level background: Mostly female patients had alopecia areata, totalis or universalis.

As regards this clonotype: Its antigen is not identified.

Regarding time point: patch test 2, 6 weeks after DPC sensitization. Treatment reported: therapeutic diphenylcyclopropenone sensitization with weekly scalp DPC. Venepuncture was done earlier than the placement of each patch test. Study-wide results and limits: Correlating positively with patch test score were the PT1 expanded TCR counts.

From the RACE reads, TCRdb called clonotypes with MiXCR, one entry per CDR3 protein. The repertoire holds 95,000 or so distinct CDR3 sequences, with approximately 10% as singletons. Material: whole blood, obtained in connection with sensitization to the hapten diphenylcyclopropenone (DPC). This TCR came from a woman aged 40 to 50 with alopecia areata. Some clones in this sample may be carry-over from other donors' samples.

The CDR3 spells CASSLRGSSGTNEKLFF. CDR3 in DNA: TGTGCCAGCAGCTTAAGGGGCTCATCGGGGACTAATGAAAAACTGTTTTTT. The V gene is TRBV7-9, the J gene TRBJ1-4, with D possibly TRBD1 on 5 matching bases. V gave up 2 bases and J gave up 2 bases, with 15 bases separating them. The CDR3 spans 17 residues. In germline, CDR1 is SEHNR, CDR2 FQNEAQ (reference sequence).